This TCR beta chain was captured in a study of T-cell reconstitution after alpha-beta-depleted transplantation in children. This clonotype showed up just a few times. Its cognate antigen is unknown. Study-level results: Once a year had passed after transplant, T-cell counts and diversity came mostly from newly produced T cells. It was reported that alpha-beta T cells came from several hundred expanded graft clones (about two months after transplant).

Construction of the TCRbeta library involved unique molecular identifiers. From the PCR reads, TCRdb called clonotypes with MiXCR, one entry per CDR3 protein. The table has roughly 790,000 distinct CDR3 sequences, approximately 15% seen once; the top ten hold around 4.5%. Germline V gene data show CDR1 as SEHNR and CDR2 as FQNEAQ (reference sequence). V lost 0 bases and J 4 bases, leaving 9 bases between the germline ends. The CDR3 extends over 14 amino acids. The gene calls are TRBV7-9 and TRBJ1-1; D is uncertain. Sequenced material: PBMCs, mostly from graft donor cells, taken 360 days after TCRalphabeta/CD19-depleted stem cell transplant. The receptor comes from a male patient younger than 18 who had a stem cell transplant for acute lymphoblastic leukemia, so the T cells may come from the graft donor. CDR3 bases: TGTGCCAGCAGCTTAGCGCGGGCCGGCACTGAAGCTTTCTTT. Amino acids: CASSLARAGTEAFF.